This T cell receptor (beta chain) was documented in a study of blood T cells in healthy people across ages. Study information: Capture via template switching afforded approximately one barcoded beta molecule per two T cells. Findings and limits, study-wide: Per-million-T-cell TCR beta diversity fell roughly linearly with age.

This clonotype has more than one count but fewer than ten. As yet, its antigen is unknown. Using a J-beta primer mix together with a sample-barcoded 5' primer, a second PCR was run for roughly 6 to 12 cycles. Using its own MiXCR run on the 5' RACE reads, TCRdb lists one record per CDR3 protein. The sample yields about 1.8 million distinct CDR3 sequences, about 50% seen once. V lost 3 bases and J lost 6, with 8 bases in between. Germline-derived CDR1 and CDR2 are SQVTM and ANQGSEA. This CDR3 is 11 amino acids long. Per-sample PBMC isolation yielded at least 6.5 million cells. The clonotype comes from a woman aged 40 to 50 in good health. This chain connects TRBV29-1 to TRBJ1-1; D unresolved. The sample comprised blood. The CDR3 nucleotides are TGCAGCGTTGATACTAGGGCTGAAGCTTTCTTT. Residues: CSVDTRAEAFF.